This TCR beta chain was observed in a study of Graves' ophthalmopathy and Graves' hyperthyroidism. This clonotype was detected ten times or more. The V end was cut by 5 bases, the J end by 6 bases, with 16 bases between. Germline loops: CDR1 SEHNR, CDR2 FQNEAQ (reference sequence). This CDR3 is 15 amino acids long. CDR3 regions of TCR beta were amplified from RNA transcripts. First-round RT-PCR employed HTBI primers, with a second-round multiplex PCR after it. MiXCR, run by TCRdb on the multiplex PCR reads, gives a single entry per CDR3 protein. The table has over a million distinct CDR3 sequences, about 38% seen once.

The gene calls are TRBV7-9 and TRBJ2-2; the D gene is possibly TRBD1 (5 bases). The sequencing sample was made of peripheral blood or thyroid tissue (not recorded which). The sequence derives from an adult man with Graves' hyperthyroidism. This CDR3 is CASSPRVWGAGELFF. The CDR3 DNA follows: TGTGCCAGCAGCCCCAGGGTTTGGGGTGCCGGGGAGCTGTTTTTT.